Sequencing of this T cell receptor (beta chain) was carried out in a study of Ad26.COV2.S vaccination and SARS-CoV-2 variants. General study points: The study found similar non-spike TCR breadth in vaccine and placebo recipients.

Of note for this clone: What it binds is unknown.

This CDR3 spans 15 amino acids. Germline CDR1 SGHDT, CDR2 YYEEEE. V lost 5 bases to trimming and J lost 3 bases, with 17 bases between them. Only in-frame clones appear in the TCRdb table, and some are missing; sequencing was by immunoSEQ multiplex PCR. This table has 360,000 or so clones, 70% to 90% appearing once. The treatment is: about 20 received Ad26.COV2.S at low or high dose, single or two shots; 5 received placebo; per-sample allocation not given. Following the first vaccine or placebo injection, samples were taken on day 63. This sequence originates from a person aged 18-65 years who received the Ad26.COV2.S COVID-19 vaccine or a placebo. The sequences come from peripheral blood, collected in a trial of Ad26.COV2.S vaccine versus placebo. This chain links TRBV5-6 with TRBJ1-1; D remains ambiguous. CDR3: CASSTSPSEHTEAFF. The CDR3 coding sequence is TGTGCCAGCAGTACATCCCCCTCAGAACACACTGAAGCTTTCTTT. Complete variable domain (other parts from reference TRBV5-6 and TRBJ1-1): DAGVTQSPTHLIKTRGQQVTLRCSPKSGHDTVSWYQQALGQGPQFIFQYYEEEERQRGNFPDRFSGHQFPNYSSELNVNALLLGDSALYLCASSTSPSEHTEAFFGQGTRLTVV.